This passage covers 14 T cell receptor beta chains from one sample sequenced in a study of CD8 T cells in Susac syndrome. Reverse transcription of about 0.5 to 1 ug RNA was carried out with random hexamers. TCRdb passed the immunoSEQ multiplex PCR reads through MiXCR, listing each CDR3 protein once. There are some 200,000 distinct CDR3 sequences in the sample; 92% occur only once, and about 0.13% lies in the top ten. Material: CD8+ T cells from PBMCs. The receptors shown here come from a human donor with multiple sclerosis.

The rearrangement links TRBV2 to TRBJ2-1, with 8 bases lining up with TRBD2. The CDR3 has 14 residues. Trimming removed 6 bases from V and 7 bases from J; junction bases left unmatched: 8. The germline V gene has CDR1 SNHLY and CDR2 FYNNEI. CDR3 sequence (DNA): TGTGCCAGCAGGGAAAGCGGGAGTTGGAATGAGCAGTTCTTC. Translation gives CASRESGSWNEQFF.

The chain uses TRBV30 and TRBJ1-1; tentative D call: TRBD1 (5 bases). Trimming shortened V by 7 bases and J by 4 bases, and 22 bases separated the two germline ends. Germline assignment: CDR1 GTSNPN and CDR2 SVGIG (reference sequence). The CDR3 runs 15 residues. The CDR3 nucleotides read TGTGCCTTAAGTTGGGACGCCGGGACTCCCACTGAAGCTTTCTTT. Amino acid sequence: CALSWDAGTPTEAFF.

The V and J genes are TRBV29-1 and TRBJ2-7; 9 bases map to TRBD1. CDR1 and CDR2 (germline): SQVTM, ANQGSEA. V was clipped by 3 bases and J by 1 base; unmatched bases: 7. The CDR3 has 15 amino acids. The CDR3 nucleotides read TGCAGCGTTGAGAACCCGGGACAGGGATCCTACGAGCAGTACTTC. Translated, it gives CSVENPGQGSYEQYF.

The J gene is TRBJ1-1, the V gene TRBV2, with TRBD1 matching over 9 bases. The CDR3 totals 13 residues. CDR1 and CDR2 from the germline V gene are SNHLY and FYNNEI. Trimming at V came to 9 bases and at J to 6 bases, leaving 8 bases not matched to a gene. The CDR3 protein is CARETGGVPEAFF. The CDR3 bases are TGTGCCAGAGAAACAGGGGGCGTACCTGAAGCTTTCTTT.

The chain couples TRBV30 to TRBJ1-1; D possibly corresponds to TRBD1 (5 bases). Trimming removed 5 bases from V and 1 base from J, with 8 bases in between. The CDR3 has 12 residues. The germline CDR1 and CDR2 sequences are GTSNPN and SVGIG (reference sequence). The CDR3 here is CAWGAANTEAFF. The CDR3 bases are TGTGCCTGGGGGGCGGCGAACACTGAAGCTTTCTTT.

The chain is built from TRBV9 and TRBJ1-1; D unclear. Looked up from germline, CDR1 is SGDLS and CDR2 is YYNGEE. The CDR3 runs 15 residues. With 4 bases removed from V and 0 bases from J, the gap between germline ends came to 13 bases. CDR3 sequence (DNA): TGTGCCAGCAGCTCAGGCGGACGGATGAACACTGAAGCTTTCTTT. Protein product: CASSSGGRMNTEAFF.

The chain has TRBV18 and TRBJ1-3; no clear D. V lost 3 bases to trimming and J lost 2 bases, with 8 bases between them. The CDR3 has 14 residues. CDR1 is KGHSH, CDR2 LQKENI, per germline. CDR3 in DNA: TGTGCCAGCTCACCCGACGGGGCTGGAAACACCATATATTTT. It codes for CASSPDGAGNTIYF. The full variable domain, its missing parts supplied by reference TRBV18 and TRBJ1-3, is NAGVMQNPRHLVRRRGQEARLRCSPMKGHSHVYWYRQLPEEGLKFMVYLQKENIIDESGMPKERFSAEFPKEGPSILRIQQVVRGDSAAYFCASSPDGAGNTIYFGEGSWLTVV.

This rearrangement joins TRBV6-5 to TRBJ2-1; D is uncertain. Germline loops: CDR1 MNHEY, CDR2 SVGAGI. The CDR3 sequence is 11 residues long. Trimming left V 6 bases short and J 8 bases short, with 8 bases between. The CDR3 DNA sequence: TGTGCCAGCAGCTTCCACTATGAGCAGTTCTTC. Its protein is CASSFHYEQFF.

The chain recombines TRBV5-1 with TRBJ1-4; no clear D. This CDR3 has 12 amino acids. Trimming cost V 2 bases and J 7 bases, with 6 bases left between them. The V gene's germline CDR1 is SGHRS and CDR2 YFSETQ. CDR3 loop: CASSLSGEKLFF. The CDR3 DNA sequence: TGCGCCAGCAGCTTATCGGGTGAAAAACTGTTTTTT.

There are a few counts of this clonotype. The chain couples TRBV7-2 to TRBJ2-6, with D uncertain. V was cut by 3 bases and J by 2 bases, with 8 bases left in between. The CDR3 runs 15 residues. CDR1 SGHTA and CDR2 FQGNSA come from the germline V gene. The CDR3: CASSLDPTGANVLTF. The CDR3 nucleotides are TGTGCCAGCAGCTTGGATCCGACTGGGGCCAACGTCCTGACTTTC.

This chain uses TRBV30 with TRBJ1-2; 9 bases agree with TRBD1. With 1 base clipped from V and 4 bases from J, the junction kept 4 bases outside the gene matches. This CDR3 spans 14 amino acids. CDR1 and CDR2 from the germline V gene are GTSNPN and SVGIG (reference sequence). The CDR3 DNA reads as TGTGCCTGGAGTGGAGAGGACAGGGGCTATGGCTACACCTTC. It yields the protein CAWSGEDRGYGYTF.

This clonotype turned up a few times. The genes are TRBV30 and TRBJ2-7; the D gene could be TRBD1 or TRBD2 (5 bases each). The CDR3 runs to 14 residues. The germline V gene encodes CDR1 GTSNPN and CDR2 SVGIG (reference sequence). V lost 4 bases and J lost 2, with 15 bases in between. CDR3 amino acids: CAWTLGAGPYEQYF. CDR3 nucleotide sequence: TGTGCCTGGACCCTTGGGGCGGGCCCCTACGAGCAGTACTTC.

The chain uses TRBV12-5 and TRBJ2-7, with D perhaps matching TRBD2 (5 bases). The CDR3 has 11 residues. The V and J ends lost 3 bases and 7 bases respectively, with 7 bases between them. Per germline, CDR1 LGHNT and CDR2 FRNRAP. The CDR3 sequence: CASGFSGEQYF. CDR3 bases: TGTGCTAGTGGTTTTTCGGGGGAGCAGTACTTC. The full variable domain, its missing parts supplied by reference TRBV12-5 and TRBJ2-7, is DARVTQTPRHKVTEMGQEVTMRCQPILGHNTVFWYRQTMMQGLELLAYFRNRAPLDDSGMPKDRFSAEMPDATLATLKIQPSEPRDSAVYFCASGFSGEQYFGPGTRLTVT.

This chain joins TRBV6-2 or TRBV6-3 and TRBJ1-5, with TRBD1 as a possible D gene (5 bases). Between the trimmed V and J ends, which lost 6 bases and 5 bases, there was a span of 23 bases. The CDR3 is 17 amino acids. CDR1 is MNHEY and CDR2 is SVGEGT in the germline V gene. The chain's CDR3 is CASRSLTGTQRDQPQHF. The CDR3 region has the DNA TGTGCCAGCAGATCGCTAACCGGGACCCAAAGGGATCAGCCCCAGCATTTT.